Listed below are T cell receptor beta chains from one sample, sequenced in a study of blood T cell repertoires in COVID-19. The table came from immunoSEQ multiplex PCR; TCRdb's copy has only in-frame clones and leaves some out. This sample has tens of thousands of clones, with 75% to 85% found just once. Sequenced material: peripheral blood. These receptor sequences come from a man in his 70s with active COVID-19. The CDR3 runs from the conserved cysteine through the conserved F or W. Fields, in order: V gene, J gene, CDR3 protein.

TRBV9	TRBJ1-1	CASSVGVTGTEAFF
TRBV12-3/TRBV12-4	TRBJ1-5	CASSIDSQPQHF
TRBV6-5	TRBJ1-1	CASIRGTAFF
TRBV21-1	TRBJ2-3	CASIPLCGGAVDTQYF
TRBV14	TRBJ2-1	CASSQGLAGGLNEQFF
TRBV9	TRBJ2-2	CASSPTSGRSGELFF
TRBV5-1	TRBJ2-1	CASRSGGSYNEQFF
TRBV7-9	TRBJ1-6	CASSLGQGFYNSPLHF
TRBV6-5	TRBJ1-1	CASSYAQGARTEAFF
TRBV7-9	TRBJ1-2	CASSPTESGYGYTF
TRBV30	TRBJ1-5	CAWSVALSGKPQHF
TRBV28	TRBJ2-7	CASSLGGGEQYF
TRBV5-1	TRBJ2-3	CASSLGGLAGTDTQYF
TRBV24-1	TRBJ2-2	CATSSGSADTGELFF